The 11 T cell receptor beta chains below come from one sample, sequenced in a study of T cell repertoires in cytomegalovirus infection. TCRdb re-analysed the reads in MiXCR, keeping a single row per CDR3 protein. The sample contains roughly 640,000 distinct CDR3 sequences, about 24% of which appear only once. What was sequenced was CD8+ T cells from PBMCs. These TCRs come from a human donor in good health (CMV status not recorded). Some clones in this sample may be carry-over from other donors' samples.

This clonotype was picked up many times. The chain recombines TRBV2 with TRBJ2-2; D is possibly TRBD1 (7 bases). The CDR3 consists of 12 residues. Germline values: CDR1 SNHLY, CDR2 FYNNEI. The CDR3 here is CALQGGTGELFF. In nucleotides, the CDR3 is TGTGCACTCCAGGGGGGTACCGGGGAGCTGTTTTTT.

This rearrangement joins TRBV25-1 to TRBJ2-1; 9 bases match TRBD2. Germline assignment: CDR1 MGHDK and CDR2 SYGVNS. The CDR3 is 15 amino acids. The V segment lost 6 bases and the J segment 3 bases; nucleotides outside the gene matches: 6. CDR3 sequence (DNA): TGTGCCAGCAGGAGTAGCGGGGGCGTCTACAATGAGCAGTTCTTC. It codes for CASRSSGGVYNEQFF.

This clonotype was picked up a small number of times. This chain uses TRBV2 with TRBJ2-3; 13 bases align to TRBD2. Unmatched junction bases numbered 7, after V lost 10 bases and J lost 6 bases. The CDR3 extends over 14 amino acids. CDR1 is SNHLY, CDR2 FYNNEI, per germline. The CDR3 protein is CATLTSGGWDTQYF. CDR3 in DNA: TGTGCCACCTTGACTAGCGGGGGGTGGGATACGCAGTATTTT.

This clonotype was counted between two and nine times. The chain has TRBV7-9 and TRBJ2-3, with 7 bases matching TRBD2. The CDR3 sequence is 16 residues long. Germline loops: CDR1 SEHNR, CDR2 FQNEAQ (reference sequence). Trimming took 5 bases from V and 1 from J; bases not matched to a gene: 9. The CDR3: CASSPRRGEGTDTQYF. In nucleotides, the CDR3 is TGTGCCAGCAGCCCACGACGGGGGGAAGGCACAGATACGCAGTATTTT.

The chain combines TRBV7-6 with TRBJ1-1; 8 positions agree with TRBD1. Germline V gene data show CDR1 as SGHVS and CDR2 as FNYEAQ. V was pared by 11 bases and J by 3 bases, with 8 bases of the junction left unmatched. This CDR3 contains 13 residues. The CDR3 spells CAVRGRGYTEAFF. The CDR3 DNA is TGTGCCGTCAGGGGGCGCGGGTACACTGAAGCTTTCTTT.

The J gene is TRBJ2-7, the V gene TRBV7-8; 10 bases are a match to TRBD1. This CDR3 region has 16 residues. Germline V CDR1 and CDR2: SGHVS, FQNEAQ. J lost 7 bases, V lost 2 bases, and 11 bases had no gene match. The DNA of the CDR3 is TGTGCCAGCAGCTTAACCCCGACAGGGGGCTTGGAGGAGCAGTACGTC. Its translation: CASSLTPTGGLEEQYV.

The chain carries TRBV19 and TRBJ2-7, with D perhaps TRBD2 (6 bases). Germline CDR1 LNHDA, CDR2 SQIVND (reference sequence). V dropped 0 bases and J dropped 7 bases, with 16 bases sitting between them. The CDR3 has 15 residues. DNA for the CDR3: TGTGCCAGTAGTATAGATCTAACCTTAGCGGCTGAGCAGTACTTC. This codes for CASSIDLTLAAEQYF. Using reference TRBV19 and TRBJ2-7 for the parts outside the CDR3, the full variable domain is DGGITQSPKYLFRKEGQNVTLSCEQNLNHDAMYWYRQDPGQGLRLIYYSQIVNDFQKGDIAEGYSVSREKKESFPLTVTSAQKNPTAFYLCASSIDLTLAAEQYFGPGTRLTVT.

The chain combines TRBV28 with TRBJ1-1; the D is unclear. This CDR3 region has 11 residues. Per the germline V gene, CDR1 is MDHEN and CDR2 is SYDVKM. V was cut by 10 bases and J by 5 bases, with 11 bases left in between. As DNA, the CDR3 is TGTGCCATCCGGGAAAGGACTGAAGCTTTCTTT. Protein sequence: CAIRERTEAFF.

The CDR3 DNA follows: TGCGCCAGCAGCCAAGATGGGAGAACAGGGGGCATTGAGCAGTTCTTC. Protein: CASSQDGRTGGIEQFF. The V and J genes are TRBV4-1 and TRBJ2-1; 9 bases line up with TRBD1. The CDR3 is 16 amino acids. V lost 0 bases, J lost 9 bases, and 9 bases stayed unmatched. Germline loops: CDR1 MGHRA, CDR2 YSYEKL.

The chain is built from TRBV9 and TRBJ2-2; D unclear. Per germline, CDR1 SGDLS and CDR2 YYNGEE. The V end lost 7 bases, the J end lost 1 base, and 14 bases lay between the germline ends. The CDR3 consists of 15 residues. CDR3 region: CASQASAGNTGELFF. As DNA, the CDR3 is TGTGCCAGCCAAGCCTCGGCAGGGAACACCGGGGAGCTGTTTTTT.

This clonotype was counted only a few times. This chain joins TRBV28 and TRBJ2-5; 7 bases line up with TRBD1. Germline lookup yields CDR1 MDHEN and CDR2 SYDVKM. CDR3 length: 15 residues. The V segment lost 5 bases and the J segment 2 bases; nucleotides outside the gene matches: 8. The CDR3 spells CASSVGDRAQETQYF. DNA for the CDR3: TGTGCCAGCAGTGTAGGAGACAGGGCTCAAGAGACCCAGTACTTC.